Here is one TCR beta chain with its context. Antigen specificity is unknown. The sample is drawn from a study of beta chain features in type 1 diabetes. Study-wide findings and caveats: Shortening that was moderate but significant affected the TCRB CDR3s of Type 1 diabetes patients in all four CD4+ subsets.

Sorting based on CD45RO/CCR7/CD25/CD127/CD95/CD27 separated CD4+ naive, central memory, regulatory and stem cell-like memory cells. V dropped 4 bases and J dropped 5 bases, with 20 bases sitting between them. The CDR3 runs to 16 residues. Germline lookup yields CDR1 MGHDK and CDR2 SYGVNS. Sequencing targeted expressed TCRB transcripts, as all isolated RNA had been reverse transcribed. Data came from immunoSEQ multiplex PCR; TCRdb stores just in-frame clones and leaves some out. The sample gives approximately 330,000 clones, 8% to 13% of which show up once; 0.015% to 0.02% is in the top ten. The TCR originated in a young woman in good health. The rearrangement links TRBV25-1 to TRBJ2-5, with D possibly TRBD2 on 6 matching bases. The sequencing input was naive CD4+ T cells from blood. The CDR3 bases are TGTGCCAGCAGTGGAGGTCCTACTAGCCTAGGGGAGACCCAGTACTTC. Its protein product is CASSGGPTSLGETQYF. The full variable domain, its missing parts supplied by reference TRBV25-1 and TRBJ2-5, is EADIYQTPRYLVIGTGKKITLECSQTMGHDKMYWYQQDPGMELHLIHYSYGVNSTEKGDLSSESTVSRIRTEHFPLTLESARPSHTSQYLCASSGGPTSLGETQYFGPGTRLLVL.